This TCR beta chain was sequenced for a study of T cell responses to AZD1222 COVID-19 vaccine. Produced via immunoSEQ multiplex PCR; TCRdb's table is partial and in-frame only. The sample holds 110,000 to 150,000 clones; more than 75% are singletons and the top ten take around 3%. From germline, CDR1 is LGHNA and CDR2 YSLEER. With V trimmed by 3 bases and J by 4 bases, 11 bases remained unmatched. The CDR3 has 16 residues. Overall study findings and caveats: AZD1222 recipients seropositive at baseline numbered only six.

About this clone: The antigen remains unidentified.

The sequence came from an adult who received the AZD1222 COVID-19 vaccine. The chain couples TRBV4-3 to TRBJ1-2; 7 bases fit TRBD1. Here the sequenced sample was peripheral blood, taken 28 days after the second AZD1222 dose. The CDR3 sequence is CASSQEATGAFYGYTF. The CDR3 DNA reads TGCGCCAGCAGCCAGGAAGCCACAGGGGCGTTCTATGGCTACACCTTC.